These 29 T cell receptor beta chains originate from one sample sequenced in a study of cytomegalovirus exposure and HLA in healthy donors. It was with 60 Vbeta and 13 Jbeta primers that the PCR ran. Here immunoSEQ multiplex PCR was the method, and the copy in TCRdb shows in-frame clones only, minus some. The table has over 110,000 clones, roughly 77% seen once. Sample: PBMCs. These receptors all come from a female donor in good health and CMV-seronegative.

This clone turned up a few times. This chain uses TRBV11-3 with TRBJ1-1; 10 nucleotides match TRBD1. With V trimmed by 0 bases and J by 6 bases, 10 bases remained unmatched. The CDR3 is 17 residues long. CDR1 is SGHNT, CDR2 YENEEA, per germline. The CDR3 sequence is CASSLDLRWGQGPEAFF. For the CDR3, the DNA is TGTGCCAGCAGCTTAGATCTTAGATGGGGACAGGGGCCTGAAGCTTTCTTT.

V is TRBV7-9 and J is TRBJ2-1, with D hard to call. The CDR3 has 14 amino acids. V was trimmed by 3 bases and J by 7 bases, leaving 13 bases between them. Germline CDR1 SEHNR, CDR2 FQNEAQ (reference sequence). The CDR3 bases are TGTGCCAGCAGCTTCCCAGCGAGTGGGAATGAGCAGTTCTTC. Encoded protein: CASSFPASGNEQFF.

J is TRBJ2-7 and V is TRBV6-6; the match to TRBD1 covers 7 bases. CDR3 length: 15 amino acids. The V gene end was trimmed by 4 bases and the J gene end by 4 bases; junction bases not matched to a gene: 10. Looked up from germline, CDR1 is MNHNY and CDR2 is SVGAGI (reference sequence). CDR3 region: CASSSATGNPYEQYF. CDR3 bases: TGTGCCAGCAGTTCTGCGACAGGGAACCCGTACGAGCAGTACTTC.

The sample holds a few counts of this clone. The chain combines TRBV28 with TRBJ2-7; 7 bases agree with TRBD2. Trimming at V came to 5 bases and at J to 0 bases, leaving 7 bases not matched to a gene. This CDR3 spans 15 amino acids. Looked up from germline, CDR1 is MDHEN and CDR2 is SYDVKM. CDR3 DNA: TGTGCCAGCAGTCGTGCGGGGGAGAGCTCCTACGAGCAGTACTTC. Its translation: CASSRAGESSYEQYF.

In its sample, this clone was seen once. The chain's CDR3 is CASSLVRETQYF. CDR3 bases: TGTGCCAGCAGCTTAGTCCGAGAGACCCAGTACTTC. The rearrangement joins TRBV7-9 to TRBJ2-5; no reliable D call. In germline, CDR1 is SEHNR, CDR2 FQNEAQ (reference sequence). The V end lost 1 base, the J end lost 4 bases, and 4 bases lay between the germline ends. The CDR3 runs to 12 residues.

This chain connects TRBV6-5 to TRBJ2-3; 10 bases match TRBD2. V lost 2 bases to trimming and J lost 4 bases; unmatched junction nucleotides: 3. Germline V gives CDR1 MNHEY, CDR2 SVGAGI. The CDR3 runs to 15 residues. CDR3 amino acids: CASSYGLAGADTQYF. The CDR3 DNA follows: TGTGCCAGCAGTTACGGCCTAGCGGGGGCAGATACGCAGTATTTT.

This chain uses TRBV6-5 with TRBJ1-2; no clear D. The CDR3 is made up of 14 amino acids. Trimming left V 6 bases short and J 0 bases short, with 11 bases between. CDR1 and CDR2 from the germline V gene are MNHEY and SVGAGI. The CDR3 reads CASRFRSTNYGYTF. The CDR3 coding sequence is TGTGCCAGCAGATTCAGGTCCACTAACTATGGCTACACCTTC.

The gene calls are TRBV7-6 and TRBJ1-5; TRBD1 matches 10 bases. There are 15 residues in the CDR3. Germline V gene data show CDR1 as SGHVS and CDR2 as FNYEAQ. Trimming took 4 bases from V and 6 from J; bases not matched to a gene: 6. CDR3 residues: CASSSGTGESQPQHF. CDR3 coding DNA: TGTGCCAGCAGCTCCGGGACAGGGGAGAGTCAGCCCCAGCATTTT.

The J gene is TRBJ1-1, the V gene TRBV20-1; D remains ambiguous. The V and J ends lost 0 bases and 8 bases respectively, with 7 bases between them. The germline V gene encodes CDR1 DFQATT and CDR2 SNEGSKA (reference sequence). This CDR3 has 11 amino acids. CDR3 residues: CSAREGREAFF. In DNA form, the CDR3 reads TGCAGTGCTAGAGAAGGGAGGGAAGCTTTCTTT.

This chain uses TRBV27 with TRBJ2-7; D might be TRBD2 (6 bases). V lost 4 bases and J lost 4, with 14 bases in between. This CDR3 spans 14 amino acids. Germline V lookup: CDR1 MNHEY, CDR2 SMNVEV (reference sequence). As DNA, the CDR3 is TGTGCCAGCAGTTCCCCCGGGAGAGCTTACGAGCAGTACTTC. This encodes CASSSPGRAYEQYF.

This chain connects TRBV29-1 to TRBJ2-7, with TRBD1 identical over 10 bases. Per germline, CDR1 SQVTM and CDR2 ANQGSEA. The trim removed 5 bases at V and 4 bases at J, leaving 8 bases unmatched. The CDR3 has 14 amino acids. The CDR3 spells CSVIGTGDFYEQYF. The CDR3 region has the DNA TGCAGCGTTATAGGGACAGGGGATTTTTACGAGCAGTACTTC.

CDR3 nucleotides: TGTGCCAGCAGTTCGGACAGGGGAGGGGGTGAAGCTTTCTTT. Translated, it gives CASSSDRGGGEAFF. This chain joins TRBV27 and TRBJ1-1; 9 nucleotides agree with TRBD1. The junction had 7 bases not matched to a gene; V was cut back by 4 bases and J by 7 bases. From germline, CDR1 is MNHEY and CDR2 SMNVEV (reference sequence). CDR3 length: 14 amino acids.

The rearrangement uses TRBV10-3 and TRBJ1-1, with D maybe TRBD1 (5 bases). CDR3 length: 12 residues. V lost 11 bases and J lost 5, with 15 bases in between. CDR1 is ENHRY and CDR2 is SYGVKD in the germline V gene. DNA for the CDR3: TGTGCCTCGGGGGTCGGGGGTACTGAAGCTTTCTTT. Translation: CASGVGGTEAFF.

This clone occurred a few times. CDR3 protein: CASKPGLATYEQYF. The CDR3 DNA sequence: TGTGCCAGCAAACCGGGACTAGCGACCTACGAGCAGTACTTC. The rearrangement joins TRBV6-5 to TRBJ2-7, with TRBD2 identical over 10 bases. The V gene's germline CDR1 is MNHEY and CDR2 SVGAGI. V was pared by 7 bases and J by 2 bases, with 5 bases of the junction left unmatched. The length of the CDR3 is 14 residues.

CDR3 coding DNA: TGTGCCTCAGGGACGGGGGTAGGGACTGAAGCTTTCTTT. This translates into CASGTGVGTEAFF. The rearrangement joins TRBV19 to TRBJ1-1; TRBD1 is a possible D gene (5 bases). The CDR3 has 13 amino acids. Germline CDR1 is LNHDA and CDR2 is SQIVND (reference sequence). Trimming pared 11 bases from V and 5 bases from J, leaving 18 bases between.

The gene calls are TRBV30 and TRBJ2-7; maybe TRBD1 (6 bases). The CDR3 length is 13 residues. CDR1 is GTSNPN and CDR2 is SVGIG in the germline V gene (reference sequence). Trimming took off 0 bases at V and 2 bases at J, with 8 bases between the two ends. Written as DNA, the CDR3 is TGTGCCTGGAGTGTAGGGGGAACCTACGAGCAGTACTTC. Amino acids: CAWSVGGTYEQYF.

The V gene is TRBV7-8, the J gene TRBJ2-2; 10 bases align to TRBD2. Germline values: CDR1 SGHVS, CDR2 FQNEAQ. V was clipped by 1 base and J by 8 bases; unmatched bases: 4. The CDR3 is made up of 15 amino acids. CDR3 nucleotide sequence: TGTGCCAGCAGCTTAGTTGATAGCGGGAGGGGGGAGCTGTTTTTT. Its translation is CASSLVDSGRGELFF.

This chain connects TRBV30 to TRBJ2-5; 8 bases map to TRBD2. The J segment lost 3 bases and the V segment lost 2 bases, leaving 8 bases of the junction unmatched. Germline V gene data show CDR1 as GTSNPN and CDR2 as SVGIG (reference sequence). The CDR3 consists of 15 residues. CDR3 nucleotides: TGTGCCTGGAGTATTTTTAGCGGGGTCAAAGAGACCCAGTACTTC. Translation gives CAWSIFSGVKETQYF.

This chain joins TRBV10-3 and TRBJ2-7; 7 bases agree with TRBD1. This CDR3 comprises 14 residues. Germline V gives CDR1 ENHRY, CDR2 SYGVKD. V was clipped by 4 bases and J by 2 bases; unmatched bases: 5. CDR3 amino acids: CAISGLTGPYEQYF. CDR3 DNA sequence: TGTGCCATCAGTGGTTTGACAGGGCCCTACGAGCAGTACTTC.

In DNA, the CDR3 is TGTGCCAGCAGCCAAACAGGGTTCATCAATCAGCCCCAGCATTTT. Translating it yields CASSQTGFINQPQHF. This chain joins TRBV5-6 and TRBJ1-5, with a tentative D call TRBD1 (6 bases). V shed 4 bases and J shed 3 bases, with 14 bases lying between them. Germline V gives CDR1 SGHDT, CDR2 YYEEEE. The CDR3 covers 15 residues.

The chain links TRBV5-4 to TRBJ2-1; the match to TRBD2 covers 13 bases. CDR1 and CDR2 (germline): SGHNT, YYREEE (reference sequence). The V gene end was trimmed by 3 bases and the J gene end by 6 bases; junction bases not matched to a gene: 3. The length of the CDR3 is 15 residues. The CDR3 reads CASSSRTSGSNEQFF. DNA of the CDR3: TGTGCCAGCAGCTCCCGGACTAGCGGGAGCAATGAGCAGTTCTTC.

J is TRBJ2-1 and V is TRBV20-1; the D gene is possibly TRBD2 (5 bases). Trimming shortened V by 2 bases and J by 10 bases, and 9 bases separated the two germline ends. Germline CDR1 is DFQATT and CDR2 is SNEGSKA (reference sequence). This CDR3 is built from 11 residues. Written as DNA, the CDR3 is TGCAGTGCTAGAAGTGGGAGAGAGCAGTTCTTC. Translation gives CSARSGREQFF.

V gene TRBV7-2 combines with J gene TRBJ1-1; D call uncertain. This CDR3 comprises 17 residues. Germline V gene sequence: CDR1 SGHTA, CDR2 FQGNSA. The V end lost 1 base, the J end lost 1 base, and 16 bases lay between the germline ends. The CDR3 protein is CASSLGPPSQANTEAFF. The CDR3 DNA is TGTGCCAGCAGCTTAGGGCCTCCGTCGCAGGCGAACACTGAAGCTTTCTTT.

The chain is built from TRBV7-3 and TRBJ2-3, with 9 bases aligning to TRBD2. This CDR3 has 16 residues. Germline lookup yields CDR1 SGHTA and CDR2 FQGTGA. Germline trimming cut 2 bases from V and 0 bases from J; bases unmatched to any gene: 3. The CDR3 loop reads CASSLGGLASTDTQYF. CDR3 DNA: TGTGCCAGCAGCTTAGGGGGACTAGCTAGCACAGATACGCAGTATTTT.

This clone was counted once. Sequence at one end of the junction differs from germline and may be a read error. The chain combines TRBV14 with TRBJ1-1; D possibly corresponds to TRBD1 (5 bases). The CDR3 contains 14 residues. Germline CDR1 SGHDN, CDR2 FVKESK. CDR3 nucleotide sequence: TGTGCCAGCAGTCAAGAAGGGGTTGGCACTGAAGCTTTCTTT. Translation: CASSQEGVGTEAFF.

The count of this clone is one. The chain couples TRBV13 to TRBJ2-1; 10 bases agree with TRBD2. Germline CDR1 and CDR2: PRHDT and FYEKMQ (reference sequence). V lost 2 bases, J lost 12 bases, and 10 bases stayed unmatched. The CDR3 extends over 15 amino acids. CDR3 sequence reads: CASSLRASGSIVQFF. CDR3 DNA sequence: TGTGCCAGCAGCTTAAGGGCTAGCGGGAGTATTGTGCAGTTCTTC. Supplemented by reference TRBV13 and TRBJ2-1, the full variable domain reads AAGVIQSPRHLIKEKRETATLKCYPIPRHDTVYWYQQGPGQDPQFLISFYEKMQSDKGSIPDRFSAQQFSDYHSELNMSSLELGDSALYFCASSLRASGSIVQFFGPGTRLTVL.

The chain joins TRBV6-6 to TRBJ1-2; 7 bases are shared with TRBD1. Germline CDR1 is MNHNY and CDR2 is SVGAGI (reference sequence). This CDR3 contains 15 residues. V shed 7 bases and J 0 bases; nucleotides not matched to a gene: 8. The CDR3 protein is CASKSRDSPNYGYTF. DNA of the CDR3: TGTGCCAGCAAAAGCAGGGACAGCCCTAACTATGGCTACACCTTC.

This sequence joins TRBV10-3 and TRBJ2-1; 8 positions agree with TRBD2. Germline V lookup: CDR1 ENHRY, CDR2 SYGVKD. The CDR3 spans 13 residues. Unmatched junction bases numbered 2, after V lost 6 bases and J lost 4 bases. The chain's CDR3 is CAIRTSEYNEQFF. The CDR3 region has the DNA TGTGCCATCAGGACTAGCGAGTACAATGAGCAGTTCTTC.

The V call is TRBV6-5, the J call TRBJ1-2; D call uncertain. With 5 bases removed from V and 3 bases from J, the gap between germline ends came to 10 bases. From germline, CDR1 is MNHEY and CDR2 SVGAGI. The CDR3 is 13 residues long. This chain's CDR3 is CASSADKDYGYTF. DNA for the CDR3: TGTGCCAGCAGTGCCGACAAGGACTATGGCTACACCTTC.